This entry lists 31 T cell receptor beta chains sequenced from one sample in a study of low-dose radiotherapy and immunotherapy resistance in tumors. cDNA synthesis used a TRAV/TRBV-specific primer set for both chains. It was with a constant-region primer and a V-primer adapter that TCRs were amplified over around 19 PCR cycles. Each CDR3 protein is one row after TCRdb ran MiXCR on the reads. Here the sample spans roughly 10,000 distinct CDR3 sequences, around half being singletons. The origin of the receptors is a human donor with advanced metastatic prostate, ovarian, gallbladder or colorectal cancer (not recorded which). This table probably holds off-target reads from a library built for another chain.

The rearrangement uses TRBV5-1 and TRBJ2-1, with D tentatively TRBD1 (6 bases). The CDR3 consists of 15 residues. Trimming removed 1 base from V and 0 bases from J, with 8 bases in between. Germline values: CDR1 SGHRS, CDR2 YFSETQ. This CDR3 reads CASSLTGNSYNEQFF. DNA for the CDR3: TGCGCCAGCAGCTTGACAGGGAACTCCTACAATGAGCAGTTCTTC.

The V and J genes are TRBV13 and TRBJ2-2; TRBD1 might be the D (5 bases). The CDR3 totals 14 residues. Trimming took 4 bases from V and 4 from J, leaving 10 bases between them. Germline CDR1 is PRHDT and CDR2 is FYEKMQ (reference sequence). The CDR3 nucleotides are TGTGCCAGCAGCTCGGACACCTTCACCGGGGAGCTGTTTTTT. Its translation is CASSSDTFTGELFF.

This clonotype has just a few counts. The CDR3 spells CASSLVDMGFSYNEQFF. The CDR3 DNA reads as TGCGCCAGCAGCTTAGTGGACATGGGCTTCTCCTACAATGAGCAGTTCTTC. This chain uses TRBV5-1 with TRBJ2-1, with a tentative D call TRBD1 (5 bases). The V end was cut by 2 bases, the J end by 0 bases, with 15 bases between. There are 17 residues in the CDR3. Germline V gene lookup returns CDR1 SGHRS and CDR2 YFSETQ.

This clonotype turned up a few times. This chain joins TRBV9 and TRBJ2-1; TRBD2 is a possible D gene (5 bases). Germline V gene lookup returns CDR1 SGDLS and CDR2 YYNGEE. V shed 2 bases and J shed 4 bases, with 7 bases lying between them. The CDR3 loop spans 13 amino acids. The CDR3 region is CASSVGEYNEQFF. CDR3 coding DNA: TGTGCCAGCAGCGTCGGGGAGTACAATGAGCAGTTCTTC.

The chain has TRBV12-3 or TRBV12-4 and TRBJ2-2; no clear D. Trimming took 5 bases from V and 6 from J, leaving 16 bases between them. The length of the CDR3 is 15 residues. The CDR3 DNA reads TGTGCCAGCAGTCGAACCCCCGGTTTCCCCGGGGAGCTGTTTTTT. It codes for CASSRTPGFPGELFF.

The chain's CDR3 is CASSDSSTGELFF. CDR3 sequence (DNA): TGTGCCAGCAGCGACAGCTCCACCGGGGAGCTGTTTTTT. The V call is TRBV13, the J call TRBJ2-2, with a weak D call TRBD1 (5 bases). V lost 5 bases to trimming and J lost 4 bases, with 8 bases between them. This CDR3 spans 13 amino acids. Germline V lookup: CDR1 PRHDT, CDR2 FYEKMQ (reference sequence).

The CDR3: CASSLRTGVGNTIYF. The CDR3, as DNA: TGTGCCAGCAGCTTGCGTACAGGGGTTGGAAACACCATATATTTT. This chain joins TRBV5-4 and TRBJ1-3; 7 bases align to TRBD1. The CDR3 spans 15 residues. After removal of 1 base from V and 3 bases from J, the junction contained 4 bases not matched to a gene. Looked up from germline, CDR1 is SGHNT and CDR2 is YYREEE (reference sequence).

This clonotype has only a few counts. J is TRBJ1-4 and V is TRBV2; the D is unclear. The CDR3 has 15 residues. V dropped 7 bases and J dropped 3 bases, with 15 bases sitting between them. The V gene's germline CDR1 is SNHLY and CDR2 FYNNEI. The CDR3 loop reads CASTPLGVPNEKLFF. The CDR3 region has the DNA TGTGCCAGCACCCCGCTTGGGGTCCCTAATGAAAAACTGTTTTTT. Full variable domain (outside the CDR3, taken from reference TRBV2 and TRBJ1-4): EPEVTQTPSHQVTQMGQEVILRCVPISNHLYFYWYRQILGQKVEFLVSFYNNEISEKSEIFDDQFSVERPDGSNFTLKIRSTKLEDSAMYFCASTPLGVPNEKLFFGSGTQLSVL.

The V call is TRBV12-3 or TRBV12-4, the J call TRBJ1-1; weak D call: TRBD1 (6 bases). The CDR3 runs to 19 residues. The V and J ends lost 3 bases and 3 bases respectively, with 26 bases between them. The CDR3 protein is CASSFVGRGAPISYTEAFF. Written as DNA, the CDR3 is TGTGCCAGCAGTTTTGTTGGTCGGGGGGCGCCTATCTCCTACACTGAAGCTTTCTTT.

The chain is built from TRBV5-5 and TRBJ1-1, with D possibly matching TRBD1 (5 bases). The CDR3 covers 16 residues. The V gene's germline CDR1 is SGHKS and CDR2 YYEKEE (reference sequence). V was trimmed by 1 base and J by 0 bases, leaving 13 bases between them. The CDR3 nucleotides are TGTGCCAGCAGCTTGATCCGGGGGATGATGAACACTGAAGCTTTCTTT. Protein product: CASSLIRGMMNTEAFF. Drawing the rest from reference TRBV5-5 and TRBJ1-1, the complete variable domain is DAGVTQSPTHLIKTRGQQVTLRCSPISGHKSVSWYQQVLGQGPQFIFQYYEKEERGRGNFPDRFSARQFPNYSSELNVNALLLGDSALYLCASSLIRGMMNTEAFFGQGTRLTVV.

This clonotype was counted between two and nine times. The chain joins TRBV7-8 to TRBJ2-7; 9 bases align to TRBD2. The CDR3 is 12 residues long. CDR1 and CDR2 from the germline V gene are SGHVS and FQNEAQ. The junction had 3 bases not matched to a gene; V was cut back by 7 bases and J by 5 bases. This chain's CDR3 is CASNSGRHEQYF. CDR3 coding DNA: TGTGCCAGCAACAGCGGGAGGCACGAGCAGTACTTC.

The J gene is TRBJ2-2, the V gene TRBV19; 9 bases line up with TRBD1. The CDR3 runs to 14 residues. Per germline, CDR1 LNHDA and CDR2 SQIVND (reference sequence). The trim removed 5 bases at V and 8 bases at J, leaving 6 bases unmatched. The CDR3 region is CASSSTGGPGELFF. The DNA for the CDR3 is TGTGCCAGTAGTTCGACAGGGGGACCGGGGGAGCTGTTTTTT.

The V gene is TRBV5-3, the J gene TRBJ2-2; 11 bases are shared with TRBD2. TRBV5-3 qualifies as an ORF whose function is uncertain. There are 17 residues in the CDR3. The V gene end was trimmed by 8 bases and the J gene end by 0 bases; junction bases not matched to a gene: 9. CDR3 amino acids: CASSPGTSGSNTGELFF. CDR3 bases: TGTGCCAGCAGCCCCGGGACTAGCGGCTCGAACACCGGGGAGCTGTTTTTT.

The chain joins TRBV19 to TRBJ2-1; 11 positions agree with TRBD2. There are 14 residues in the CDR3. In germline, CDR1 is LNHDA, CDR2 SQIVND (reference sequence). V lost 7 bases and J lost 9; bases outside the gene matches: 8. The CDR3 DNA reads TGTGCCAGTATCCCTAGCGGGGGGCCGGGTGAGCAGTTCTTC. Its protein product is CASIPSGGPGEQFF.

The chain uses TRBV14 and TRBJ2-5; D remains ambiguous. The CDR3 consists of 12 residues. V was shortened by 2 bases and J by 5 bases, with 6 bases between the two germline ends. Germline V gene lookup returns CDR1 SGHDN and CDR2 FVKESK. CDR3 loop: CASSQNRETQYF. The CDR3 region has the DNA TGTGCCAGCAGCCAAAATCGGGAGACCCAGTACTTC.

This clonotype has only one observation. The chain couples TRBV4-1 to TRBJ2-1, with 9 bases identical to TRBD1. V shed 5 bases and J 7 bases; nucleotides not matched to a gene: 9. Germline V gene data show CDR1 as MGHRA and CDR2 as YSYEKL. The length of the CDR3 is 15 residues. The CDR3 nucleotides read TGCGCCAGCAGCTCTCGGGACAGGGAGGCAAATGAGCAGTTCTTC. Its translation is CASSSRDREANEQFF.

The chain has TRBV28 and TRBJ2-5; TRBD2 agrees at 7 bases. Germline V gives CDR1 MDHEN, CDR2 SYDVKM. J gave up 5 bases and V 5 bases, and 11 bases lay outside the gene matches. CDR3 length: 15 amino acids. For the CDR3, the DNA is TGTGCCAGCAGTAAAGGCGGGGGTCTGGGGGAGACCCAGTACTTC. Translated, it gives CASSKGGGLGETQYF.

The chain couples TRBV29-1 to TRBJ1-1, with 8 bases lining up with TRBD1. The CDR3 is 13 amino acids. Germline trimming cut 5 bases from V and 11 bases from J; bases unmatched to any gene: 13. Germline CDR1 SQVTM, CDR2 ANQGSEA. CDR3 coding DNA: TGCAGCGTTAGCAGGACAGGGATGTTGGAGGCTTTCTTT. Protein product: CSVSRTGMLEAFF.

This clonotype was detected a few times. This chain uses TRBV28 with TRBJ2-3; 15 bases map to TRBD2. The junction had 9 bases not matched to a gene; V was cut back by 2 bases and J by 0 bases. From germline, CDR1 is MDHEN and CDR2 SYDVKM. The CDR3 is 20 residues long. CDR3 region: CASSLPGLAGGLVSTDTQYF. Written as DNA, the CDR3 is TGTGCCAGCAGTTTACCCGGACTAGCGGGAGGGCTAGTAAGCACAGATACGCAGTATTTT. The entire variable domain, with the rest obtained from reference TRBV28 and TRBJ2-3, is as follows: DVKVTQSSRYLVKRTGEKVFLECVQDMDHENMFWYRQDPGLGLRLIYFSYDVKMKEKGDIPEGYSVSREKKERFSLILESASTNQTSMYLCASSLPGLAGGLVSTDTQYFGPGTRLTVL.

This clonotype showed up just a few times. V gene TRBV19 combines with J gene TRBJ2-2, with 8 bases matching TRBD1. Germline CDR1 and CDR2: LNHDA and SQIVND (reference sequence). The V and J ends lost 7 bases and 4 bases, in that order; junction bases with no gene match: 14. The CDR3 totals 17 residues. The CDR3 region has the DNA TGTGCCAGTACCACGTCCAGGGGGCTGAAGGGCACCGGGGAGCTGTTTTTT. This translates into CASTTSRGLKGTGELFF.

This clonotype has a handful of counts. The J gene is TRBJ2-3, the V gene TRBV12-3 or TRBV12-4, with a tentative D call TRBD1 (5 bases). The germline V and J ends were trimmed by 6 bases and 6 bases, with 19 bases remaining between them. The CDR3 sequence is 15 residues long. The CDR3 sequence is CASSWTTGWVDTQYF. CDR3 bases: TGTGCCAGCAGCTGGACCACAGGATGGGTTGATACGCAGTATTTT.

The CDR3, as DNA: TGTGCCAGCAGTTTATCCAGTGGGGCTAACAATGAGCAGTTCTTC. Translation: CASSLSSGANNEQFF. The V call is TRBV27, the J call TRBJ2-1, with D perhaps matching TRBD1 (5 bases). Germline V gene data show CDR1 as MNHEY and CDR2 as SMNVEV (reference sequence). V lost 0 bases and J 5 bases, leaving 11 bases between the germline ends. The CDR3 runs 15 residues.

This clonotype was seen a few times. V gene TRBV28 combines with J gene TRBJ2-1, with D possibly being TRBD2 (7 bases). V was trimmed by 5 bases and J by 0 bases, leaving 14 bases between them. Germline assignment: CDR1 MDHEN and CDR2 SYDVKM. CDR3 length: 16 amino acids. As DNA, the CDR3 is TGTGCCAGCAGTGCTAAGGGGGGGAGCTCCTACAATGAGCAGTTCTTC. Residues: CASSAKGGSSYNEQFF.

The chain recombines TRBV11-2 with TRBJ2-7, with D tentatively TRBD1 (6 bases). CDR1 is SGHAT and CDR2 is FQNNGV in the germline V gene. The CDR3 contains 12 residues. V lost 3 bases and J 3 bases, leaving 6 bases between the germline ends. For the CDR3, the DNA is TGTGCCAGCAGCTTCAGGGGCTACGAGCAGTACTTC. This translates into CASSFRGYEQYF.

This sequence joins TRBV6-8 and TRBJ2-1, with a tentative D call TRBD2 (6 bases). This CDR3 contains 15 residues. Trimming left V 6 bases short and J 3 bases short, with 15 bases between. CDR1 and CDR2 from the germline V gene are MNHGY and SAAAGT. The CDR3 sequence: CASRTIWTNYNEQFF. Written as DNA, the CDR3 is TGTGCCAGCAGAACAATCTGGACTAACTACAATGAGCAGTTCTTC.

V usage is TRBV18 and J usage is TRBJ2-3; 7 nucleotides align to TRBD2. This CDR3 has 15 amino acids. The V and J ends lost 2 bases and 4 bases, in that order; junction bases with no gene match: 6. Germline V CDR1 and CDR2: KGHSH, LQKENI. The CDR3, as DNA: TGTGCCAGCTCACCATCTGTCGGGGGGTCAGATACGCAGTATTTT. Translating it yields CASSPSVGGSDTQYF. The full variable domain, with the rest looked up from reference TRBV18 and TRBJ2-3, is NAGVMQNPRHLVRRRGQEARLRCSPMKGHSHVYWYRQLPEEGLKFMVYLQKENIIDESGMPKERFSAEFPKEGPSILRIQQVVRGDSAAYFCASSPSVGGSDTQYFGPGTRLTVL.

V usage is TRBV5-1 and J usage is TRBJ1-1, with 8 bases identical to TRBD1. V lost 5 bases to trimming and J lost 6 bases; unmatched junction nucleotides: 3. Germline V gene lookup returns CDR1 SGHRS and CDR2 YFSETQ. The CDR3 consists of 12 residues. CDR3 loop: CASRQDRAEAFF. In nucleotides, the CDR3 is TGCGCCAGCAGGCAGGACAGGGCTGAAGCTTTCTTT.

In its sample, this clonotype was seen a few times. The chain couples TRBV2 to TRBJ2-3; D could derive from TRBD1 or TRBD2 (6 bases each). CDR1 SNHLY and CDR2 FYNNEI come from the germline V gene. Between the trimmed V and J ends, which lost 6 bases and 2 bases, there was a span of 18 bases. The CDR3 totals 16 residues. CDR3 amino acids: CASSYPRGANTDTQYF. CDR3 nucleotide sequence: TGTGCCAGCAGCTACCCGAGGGGGGCGAACACAGATACGCAGTATTTT.

This clonotype was counted only a few times. The CDR3 here is CATSSRDSSYEQYF. The CDR3 DNA is TGTGCCACCAGCAGCCGGGACAGCTCCTACGAGCAGTACTTC. This chain connects TRBV15 to TRBJ2-7; 7 positions match TRBD1. The germline V gene has CDR1 LNHNV and CDR2 YYDKDF (reference sequence). The CDR3 spans 14 residues. Germline trimming cut 3 bases from V and 0 bases from J; bases unmatched to any gene: 2.

This clonotype was observed a handful of times. The V and J genes are TRBV2 and TRBJ2-1, with D unclear. CDR1 SNHLY and CDR2 FYNNEI come from the germline V gene. The germline V and J ends were trimmed by 3 bases and 3 bases, with 27 bases remaining between them. The CDR3 length is 20 residues. The CDR3 sequence is CASSDEKKNALLFFYNEQFF. CDR3 in DNA: TGTGCCAGCAGTGATGAGAAAAAAAATGCGTTGCTCTTTTTCTACAATGAGCAGTTCTTC.

The V gene is TRBV2, the J gene TRBJ1-5; D is unclear. The length of the CDR3 is 14 residues. Per the germline V gene, CDR1 is SNHLY and CDR2 is FYNNEI. The V end was cut by 6 bases, the J end by 11 bases, with 20 bases between. The CDR3 bases are TGTGCCAGCAGCGGCGAGGGCCTCGGTGGGGCCCAGCATTTT. Protein: CASSGEGLGGAQHF.